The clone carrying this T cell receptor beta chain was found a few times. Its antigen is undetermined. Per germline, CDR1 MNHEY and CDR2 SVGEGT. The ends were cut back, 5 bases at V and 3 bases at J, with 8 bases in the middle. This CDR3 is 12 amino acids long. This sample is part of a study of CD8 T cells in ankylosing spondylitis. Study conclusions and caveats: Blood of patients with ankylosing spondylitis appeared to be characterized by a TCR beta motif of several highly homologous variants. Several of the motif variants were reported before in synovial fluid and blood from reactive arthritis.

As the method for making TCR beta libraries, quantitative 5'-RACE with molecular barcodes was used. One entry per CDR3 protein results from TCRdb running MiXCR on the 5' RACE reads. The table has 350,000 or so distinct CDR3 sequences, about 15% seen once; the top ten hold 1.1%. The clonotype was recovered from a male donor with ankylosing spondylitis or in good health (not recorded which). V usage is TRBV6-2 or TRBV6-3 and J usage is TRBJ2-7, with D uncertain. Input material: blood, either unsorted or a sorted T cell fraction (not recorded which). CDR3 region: CASSPDNYEQYF. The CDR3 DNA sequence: TGTGCCAGCAGTCCCGACAACTACGAGCAGTACTTC.